These T cell receptor beta chains were read from a single sample in a study of blood T cells in healthy people across ages. Each CDR3 protein is one row after TCRdb ran MiXCR on the 5' RACE reads. The table shows over 550,000 distinct CDR3 sequences, with about 30% occurring only once. The sample was blood. The receptors originated from a woman at least 80 years old in good health. CDR3s leave out the opening cysteine and the closing phenylalanine or tryptophan.

j_call | v_call | cdr3_aa
TRBJ2-5 | TRBV7-6 | ASSLWGKAETQY
TRBJ2-4 | TRBV6-5 | ASSKDTVAKNIQY
TRBJ1-1 | TRBV7-3 | ASSLGGGPGTEAF
TRBJ1-2 | TRBV20-1 | SAREKGVLNFGYT
TRBJ2-4 | TRBV27 | ASRGRVGSTAKNIQY
TRBJ1-2 | TRBV6-5 | ASSYSSGVYGYT
TRBJ1-2 | TRBV12-3/TRBV12-4 | ASSLEGGGSRDGYT
TRBJ1-2 | TRBV5-1 | ASSLGAGDRVGYT
TRBJ1-1 | TRBV10-3 | AINVGEDTEAF
TRBJ2-1 | TRBV4-1 | ASSQDPDRVNEQF
TRBJ2-3 | TRBV12-3/TRBV12-4 | ASSFGSGDPGDTQY
TRBJ2-5 | TRBV20-1 | SARVCGSQETQY
TRBJ2-2 | TRBV5-4 | ASSLSGTTSTGELF
TRBJ2-7 | TRBV20-1 | SAKQIYEQY
TRBJ2-1 | TRBV7-8 | ASSLVDGGGTYNEQF
TRBJ2-1 | TRBV24-1 | ATSGPRGHEQF
TRBJ2-1 | TRBV6-2/TRBV6-3 | ASALLGGSYNEQF
TRBJ1-6 | TRBV9 | ASSVEDRGNSPLH
TRBJ2-3 | TRBV18 | ASSPLIGDRYSTDTQY
. | TRBV4-3 | ASSQVGLYNEQY
. | TRBV18 | ASSPAEYEQY
TRBJ1-2 | TRBV15 | ATSRDARDSFNYGYT
TRBJ2-1 | TRBV28 | ASRTTRNEQF
TRBJ2-3 | TRBV30 | AWGPPWFRRADTQY
TRBJ1-6 | TRBV25-1 | ASRHTGTGDSPLH
TRBJ1-6 | TRBV2 | ARSVGVNNSPLH
TRBJ2-3 | TRBV7-2 | ASSLGRASSSTDTQY
TRBJ2-5 | TRBV6-5 | ASSHVKTQY
TRBJ1-5 | TRBV10-3 | AISESGGLRNQPQH
TRBJ1-5 | TRBV29-1 | SVRLGFGNQPQH
TRBJ2-5 | TRBV29-1 | SVEDRGKQGGQTQY
TRBJ2-5 | TRBV20-1 | SARSPTGQETQY
TRBJ2-5 | TRBV6-5 | ASSYTTGPGETQY
TRBJ1-1 | TRBV27 | ASSDREGNTEAF
TRBJ2-1 | TRBV11-2 | AVQLRQGARNEQF
TRBJ2-5 | TRBV6-2/TRBV6-3 | ASTVGAHKETQY
TRBJ2-3 | TRBV9 | ASSPRTSGPTSTDTQY
TRBJ2-7 | TRBV2 | ASEVSSYEQY
TRBJ2-3 | TRBV5-1 | ASKVAGGLTDTQY
TRBJ1-4 | TRBV10-3 | AISRSTNEKLF
TRBJ2-1 | TRBV7-8 | ASSSGPTPNEQF
TRBJ1-5 | TRBV21-1 | ASSIRYQPQH
. | TRBV20-1 | SAKGVSEQY